The source of this T cell receptor (beta chain) is a study of T-cell reconstitution after alpha-beta-depleted transplantation in children. Construction of the TCRbeta library involved unique molecular identifiers. TCRdb analysed the PCR reads with MiXCR anew, one entry per CDR3 protein. This repertoire shows about 350,000 distinct CDR3 sequences, more than 10% found once; its top ten account for 4% to 5.5%. Germline lookup yields CDR1 MGHDK and CDR2 SYGVNS. The germline V and J ends were trimmed by 10 bases and 2 bases, with 22 bases remaining between them. This CDR3 spans 16 amino acids. This clonotype was seen a few times. A read error is likely, as this CDR3 ends without the conserved phenylalanine or tryptophan.

The sequence was obtained from a human donor who donated a stem cell graft to a child with Fanconi anemia. The chain employs TRBV25-1 and TRBJ2-3, with a weak D call TRBD2 (6 bases). Sequenced material: PBMCs, taken from the stem cell graft. CDR3 sequence: CATSQGGGYDTDTQYI. The CDR3, as DNA: TGTGCCACCAGCCAGGGTGGAGGGTACGACACAGATACGCAGTATATT.